The clone carrying this T cell receptor beta chain was seen once. This sample stems from a study of blood T cell repertoires in COVID-19. Turning to the study itself: From the United States, Italy and Spain came samples of acute and convalescent COVID-19. The cDNA or gDNA used as material had been derived from T cells, B-cell-depleted T cells, or PBMCs.

Produced via immunoSEQ multiplex PCR; TCRdb's table is partial and in-frame only. Of 150,000 to 200,000 clones listed, about 85% are singletons. The CDR3 sequence is 16 residues long. V dropped 4 bases and J dropped 2 bases, with 11 bases sitting between them. Germline CDR1 is KGHDR and CDR2 is SFDVKD. The source material was peripheral blood. The TCR comes from a woman in her 70s with COVID-19, enrolled during active disease. This chain links TRBV24-1 with TRBJ2-6; weak D call: TRBD1 (6 bases). The CDR3 DNA sequence: TGTGCCACCAGTGAAACCGACAGGCCTGGGGCCAACGTCCTGACTTTC. Its protein product is CATSETDRPGANVLTF.